A single sample gave rise to the 9 T cell receptor beta chains below, sequenced in a study of radiation and T cells in renal cell carcinoma. Time point of the sample: blood 2 weeks post-SBRT. As to treatment: 15 Gy SBRT to primary tumor, nephrectomy 4 weeks later. Clones were sequenced by immunoSEQ multiplex PCR, and TCRdb holds only the in-frame ones, with some missing. The sample holds 100,000 to 150,000 clones, approximately 75% seen once. Sequencing was performed on blood, taken from a patient whose treatment included radiotherapy and nephrectomy. Receptors originate from an older woman with renal cell carcinoma.

The V and J genes are TRBV9 and TRBJ2-3, with D perhaps matching TRBD2 (6 bases). The germline CDR1 and CDR2 sequences are SGDLS and YYNGEE. This CDR3 is built from 15 residues. V lost 1 base, J lost 4 bases, and 13 bases lay in between. DNA for the CDR3: TGTGCCAGCAGCGTAACGGGAGATGGGCCAGATACGCAGTATTTT. Protein product: CASSVTGDGPDTQYF.

V is TRBV19 and J is TRBJ1-4; TRBD1 matches 7 bases. CDR1 is LNHDA and CDR2 is SQIVND in the germline V gene (reference sequence). The CDR3 is made up of 15 amino acids. V was clipped by 6 bases and J by 7 bases; unmatched bases: 11. This CDR3 is CASSRRQGYAEKLFF. The CDR3 DNA is TGTGCCAGTAGCCGACGACAGGGCTATGCTGAAAAACTGTTTTTT.

The V call is TRBV14, the J call TRBJ1-3; weak D call: TRBD1 (6 bases). From germline, CDR1 is SGHDN and CDR2 FVKESK. V lost 3 bases, J lost 2 bases, and 11 bases lay in between. The CDR3 extends over 15 amino acids. The CDR3 spells CASSQLRGAGNTIYF. As DNA, the CDR3 is TGTGCCAGCAGCCAGCTAAGGGGGGCTGGAAACACCATATATTTT. Full variable domain (missing parts from reference TRBV14 and TRBJ1-3): EAGVTQFPSHSVIEKGQTVTLRCDPISGHDNLYWYRRVMGKEIKFLLHFVKESKQDESGMPNNRFLAERTGGTYSTLKVQPAELEDSGVYFCASSQLRGAGNTIYFGEGSWLTVV.

This clone was recorded a few times. This chain joins TRBV4-3 and TRBJ1-1, with D tentatively TRBD1 (5 bases). Germline V CDR1 and CDR2: LGHNA, YSLEER. This CDR3 spans 14 amino acids. V lost 4 bases and J 3 bases, leaving 12 bases between the germline ends. Here the CDR3 DNA reads TGCGCCAGCAGCCGAGACAAAGGGGACACTGAAGCTTTCTTT. This gives the protein CASSRDKGDTEAFF.

V and J are TRBV19 and TRBJ1-1, with D unresolved. The germline V gene encodes CDR1 LNHDA and CDR2 SQIVND (reference sequence). The length of the CDR3 is 14 residues. Deletions cut 1 base from V and 0 bases from J, with 6 bases between. The CDR3 bases are TGTGCCAGTAGTATAGGGGCCCTGAACACTGAAGCTTTCTTT. It yields the protein CASSIGALNTEAFF.

The rearrangement uses TRBV15 and TRBJ1-1; D unclear. The germline V gene has CDR1 LNHNV and CDR2 YYDKDF (reference sequence). Trimming took off 5 bases at V and 0 bases at J, with 13 bases between the two ends. CDR3 length equals 15 residues. The CDR3 bases are TGTGCCACCAGCCCGCCTCTGCCTATGAACACTGAAGCTTTCTTT. It codes for CATSPPLPMNTEAFF.

The chain is built from TRBV6-5 and TRBJ1-4, with 8 bases matching TRBD1. V was pared by 6 bases and J by 7 bases, with 7 bases of the junction left unmatched. Per germline, CDR1 MNHEY and CDR2 SVGAGI. The CDR3 totals 14 residues. The CDR3 is CASRAQGASEKLFF. The CDR3 DNA follows: TGTGCCAGCAGAGCTCAGGGGGCTAGTGAAAAACTGTTTTTT.

This chain links TRBV29-1 with TRBJ1-1; 9 bases are a match to TRBD1. Trimming at V came to 6 bases and at J to 1 base, leaving 3 bases not matched to a gene. The CDR3 contains 13 residues. Germline V CDR1 and CDR2: SQVTM, ANQGSEA. In DNA, the CDR3 is TGCAGCGTAGCGGGACAGGGGAACACTGAAGCTTTCTTT. Translating it yields CSVAGQGNTEAFF.

V gene TRBV6-1 combines with J gene TRBJ1-1, with TRBD1 matching over 8 bases. The germline CDR1 and CDR2 sequences are MNHNS and SASEGT. V shed 4 bases, J shed 10 bases, and the junction held 14 bases outside the gene matches. The CDR3 sequence is 15 residues long. This CDR3 is CASSAPGTGQYGAFF. The CDR3, as DNA: TGTGCCAGCAGTGCCCCGGGGACAGGACAGTATGGAGCTTTCTTT.